This T cell receptor beta chain was recovered during a study of blood T cell repertoires in COVID-19. About the study: Material from acute and convalescent COVID-19 was sourced from the United States, Italy and Spain. Nucleic acid was either cDNA or gDNA, and it came from T cells, B-cell-depleted T cells, or PBMCs.

Germline values: CDR1 SNHLY, CDR2 FYNNEI. Trimming removed 8 bases at V and 1 base at J, with 11 bases between. The CDR3 has 13 amino acids. Method: immunoSEQ multiplex PCR; TCRdb's copy keeps in-frame clones and lacks some. Among around 130,000 clones, roughly 90% were seen once, and the ten largest hold about 3.5%. The receptor's source is a man aged 50 or older with active COVID-19. Sequencing was done on a sample of peripheral blood. The chain is built from TRBV2 and TRBJ1-1; perhaps TRBD1 as D (5 bases). CDR3: CASGALENTEAFF. For the CDR3, the DNA is TGTGCCAGCGGGGCTTTAGAGAACACTGAAGCTTTCTTT.